This TCR beta chain was identified during a study of blood T cell repertoires in COVID-19. Study-wide context: Nucleic acid was either cDNA or gDNA, and it came from T cells, B-cell-depleted T cells, or PBMCs.

CDR3 length: 13 amino acids. In germline, CDR1 is SGDLS, CDR2 YYNGEE. With 3 bases removed from V and 3 bases from J, the gap between germline ends came to 9 bases. Under the authors' procedure: Scientists estimated how many nucleated cells there were by amplifying reference gene primers. Only in-frame clones appear in the TCRdb table, and some are missing; sequencing was by immunoSEQ multiplex PCR. The V and J calls and clone size were taken over from that table, and D and trimming were inferred from the DNA. The sample has approximately 35,000 clones, more than 75% seen once. This TCR was sampled from a man older than 75 with acute or convalescent COVID-19. The genes are TRBV9 and TRBJ1-1; a weak D match, TRBD1 (6 bases). The sequenced sample was peripheral blood. In DNA, the CDR3 is TGTGCCAGCAGCGACAGGGTTTACACTGAAGCTTTCTTT. Its translation is CASSDRVYTEAFF.